Listed here are 27 T cell receptor beta chains from one sample, sequenced in a study of cytomegalovirus exposure and HLA in healthy donors. PCR amplification relied on 60 Vbeta primers (plus 13 Jbeta primers). The protocol was immunoSEQ multiplex PCR, while the TCRdb copy is restricted to in-frame clones and leaves out a portion. Of fewer than 60,000 clones listed, roughly four fifths are singletons. Sequencing was done on a sample of PBMCs. All receptors come from a man over 45 in good health and CMV-seronegative.

V gene TRBV27 combines with J gene TRBJ2-7; possibly TRBD1 for D (6 bases). The V end was cut by 2 bases, the J end by 3 bases, with 11 bases between. This CDR3 contains 14 residues. CDR1 and CDR2 (germline): MNHEY, SMNVEV (reference sequence). The CDR3 loop reads CASSLGQGYYEQYF. Written as DNA, the CDR3 is TGTGCCAGCAGTTTAGGGCAGGGGTACTACGAGCAGTACTTC.

This clone has just one count. CDR3 amino acids: CSARTDYGYTF. The CDR3 DNA follows: TGCAGTGCTAGGACAGACTATGGCTACACCTTC. V gene TRBV20-1 combines with J gene TRBJ1-2, with D possibly matching TRBD1 (5 bases). Trimming took 3 bases from V and 3 from J, leaving 5 bases between them. Germline CDR1 and CDR2: DFQATT and SNEGSKA (reference sequence). The CDR3 spans 11 residues.

CDR3 nucleotides: TGTGCCAGCAGTGGACAGGGTTTTGGCTACACCTTC. It is translated as CASSGQGFGYTF. The chain is built from TRBV2 and TRBJ1-2; 7 bases fit TRBD1. Trimming cost V 4 bases and J 7 bases; bases outside gene matches: 3. Germline CDR1 is SNHLY and CDR2 is FYNNEI. This CDR3 region has 12 residues.

This clone showed up just once. This sequence joins TRBV6-6 and TRBJ2-2, with D perhaps TRBD2 (5 bases). In germline, CDR1 is MNHNY, CDR2 SVGAGI (reference sequence). V was pared by 10 bases and J by 2 bases, with 14 bases between. The CDR3 covers 14 residues. CDR3 loop: CAIPGSVNTGELFF. The CDR3 DNA follows: TGTGCCATCCCGGGGAGCGTAAACACCGGGGAGCTGTTTTTT.

V gene TRBV2 combines with J gene TRBJ2-7; 7 positions agree with TRBD1. Germline lookup yields CDR1 SNHLY and CDR2 FYNNEI. V shed 6 bases and J 3 bases; nucleotides not matched to a gene: 14. The CDR3 covers 16 residues. The CDR3 protein is CASSESPTGLIYEQYF. The DNA of the CDR3 is TGTGCCAGCAGCGAATCTCCGACAGGGCTGATCTACGAGCAGTACTTC.

The rearrangement links TRBV5-1 to TRBJ2-5, with TRBD2 matching over 9 bases. This CDR3 is built from 14 residues. Germline lookup yields CDR1 SGHRS and CDR2 YFSETQ. V was pared by 7 bases and J by 3 bases, with 7 bases of the junction left unmatched. Here the CDR3 DNA reads TGCGCCAGCGGGCGGGGGGGCCTCGAAGAGACCCAGTACTTC. Encoded protein: CASGRGGLEETQYF.

This chain connects TRBV7-2 to TRBJ2-5; the match to TRBD2 covers 9 bases. The J call may be mistaken, given a closer DNA end match to TRBJ2-7. Germline V gene sequence: CDR1 SGHTA, CDR2 FQGNSA. The CDR3 spans 14 residues. The CDR3, as DNA: TGTGCCAGCAGCCGCGGGGGGGCCGCCTACGAGCAGTACTTC. Residues: CASSRGGAAYEQYF.

V and J are TRBV28 and TRBJ1-5, with a weak D call TRBD1 (5 bases). Trimming took 5 bases from V and 3 from J, leaving 11 bases between them. Germline V gene data show CDR1 as MDHEN and CDR2 as SYDVKM. The CDR3 loop spans 14 amino acids. CDR3: CASSKGIVNQPQHF. The CDR3, as DNA: TGTGCCAGCAGTAAGGGGATCGTCAATCAGCCCCAGCATTTT.

The rearrangement links TRBV19 to TRBJ2-2; 7 bases line up with TRBD2. Germline V CDR1 and CDR2: LNHDA, SQIVND (reference sequence). The ends lost 5 bases at V and 6 bases at J; junction bases unmatched: 6. The CDR3 has 14 residues. The CDR3 coding sequence is TGTGCCAGTAGTCCCGGGGGGTGGGCCGGGGAGCTGTTTTTT. Its translation is CASSPGGWAGELFF.

This clone appeared a single time. This chain joins TRBV20-1 and TRBJ2-1, with D unresolved. Looked up from germline, CDR1 is DFQATT and CDR2 is SNEGSKA (reference sequence). The length of the CDR3 is 10 residues. The CDR3 DNA reads TGCAGCTACGGTAACAATGAGCAGTTCTTC. It encodes CSYGNNEQFF.

This clone was seen only a few times. The V and J genes are TRBV30 and TRBJ1-5; D unclear. CDR1 and CDR2 (germline): GTSNPN, SVGIG (reference sequence). V was cut by 2 bases and J by 2 bases, with 10 bases left in between. The CDR3 contains 14 residues. The CDR3 spells CAWSSPVGNQPQHF. In DNA form, the CDR3 reads TGTGCCTGGAGTTCCCCCGTTGGCAATCAGCCCCAGCATTTT.

The chain couples TRBV27 to TRBJ2-7, with D uncertain. The CDR3 sequence is 14 residues long. V lost 3 bases to trimming and J lost 2 bases, with 11 bases between them. Per germline, CDR1 MNHEY and CDR2 SMNVEV (reference sequence). DNA of the CDR3: TGTGCCAGCAGTTTCACCCCAAACACCTACGAGCAGTACTTC. Translation gives CASSFTPNTYEQYF.

This clone appeared a few times. The V gene is TRBV6-1, the J gene TRBJ1-1; 8 nucleotides agree with TRBD1. The CDR3 is 17 residues long. Germline CDR1 reads MNHNS; CDR2 reads SASEGT. J was trimmed by 0 bases and V by 3 bases; bases with no gene match: 9. CDR3 bases: TGTGCCAGCAGTGAGCGAGGGCAGGGGGCAATGAACACTGAAGCTTTCTTT. Its protein is CASSERGQGAMNTEAFF.

The chain links TRBV7-9 to TRBJ2-3, with 8 nucleotides matching TRBD2. The CDR3 has 16 residues. Per germline, CDR1 SEHNR and CDR2 FQNEAQ (reference sequence). V lost 0 bases, J lost 2 bases, and 4 bases stayed unmatched. CDR3 protein: CASSLAELAVTDTQYF. The CDR3 coding sequence is TGTGCCAGCAGCTTAGCGGAACTAGCGGTCACAGATACGCAGTATTTT.

V usage is TRBV10-3 and J usage is TRBJ2-7, with 11 positions matching TRBD2. Trimming cost V 3 bases and J 3 bases; bases outside gene matches: 1. Germline CDR1 and CDR2: ENHRY and SYGVKD. The length of the CDR3 is 14 residues. CDR3 protein: CAISELAGDYEQYF. CDR3 coding DNA: TGTGCCATCAGTGAACTAGCGGGGGACTACGAGCAGTACTTC.

The rearrangement uses TRBV7-2 and TRBJ2-4, with 14 bases that match TRBD2. V lost 5 bases, J lost 0 bases, and 6 bases stayed unmatched. This CDR3 is built from 18 residues. CDR1 is SGHTA and CDR2 is FQGNSA in the germline V gene. Here the CDR3 reads CASSTPGLAGVAKNIQYF. The CDR3 DNA sequence: TGTGCCAGCAGCACTCCGGGACTAGCGGGGGTAGCCAAAAACATTCAGTACTTC.

With regard to this clone: A read error may produce the germline difference seen at one junction end. The chain carries TRBV5-8 and TRBJ1-2; D gene unclear. The CDR3 is 10 residues long. Germline CDR1 and CDR2: SGHTS and YDEGEE. The CDR3 spells CASSFSGSYF. CDR3 sequence (DNA): TGTGCCAGCAGCTTTTCCGGGTCTTACTTC.

The J gene is TRBJ2-1, the V gene TRBV9, with D maybe TRBD1 (6 bases). Trimming removed 2 bases at V and 8 bases at J, with 14 bases between. Germline CDR1 and CDR2: SGDLS and YYNGEE. The CDR3 consists of 14 residues. The CDR3 region is CASSVQQGGDEQFF. The CDR3 coding sequence is TGTGCCAGCAGCGTCCAACAGGGTGGGGATGAGCAGTTCTTC.

The chain links TRBV5-8 to TRBJ1-1, with D possibly being TRBD1 (5 bases). Looked up from germline, CDR1 is SGHTS and CDR2 is YDEGEE. This CDR3 spans 13 amino acids. Trimming left V 0 bases short and J 8 bases short, with 11 bases between. CDR3 in DNA: TGTGCCAGCAGCTTGGCGGGGGTCTCGGAAGCTTTCTTT. Protein sequence: CASSLAGVSEAFF.

This clone came up a few times. This chain uses TRBV6-1 with TRBJ2-2, with 10 bases fitting TRBD1. V lost 7 bases, J lost 3 bases, and 5 bases stayed unmatched. The CDR3 consists of 15 residues. From germline, CDR1 is MNHNS and CDR2 SASEGT. The CDR3 reads CASNPGTGDTGELFF. The DNA of the CDR3 is TGTGCCAGCAACCCCGGGACAGGGGACACCGGGGAGCTGTTTTTT.

The V and J genes are TRBV19 and TRBJ1-5; 8 nucleotides agree with TRBD1. CDR3 length: 15 amino acids. The V segment lost 6 bases and the J segment 6 bases; nucleotides outside the gene matches: 10. Looked up from germline, CDR1 is LNHDA and CDR2 is SQIVND (reference sequence). CDR3 bases: TGTGCCAGTAGCTCCCAGGGGGCTAAGGGTCAGCCCCAGCATTTT. This codes for CASSSQGAKGQPQHF.

The CDR3 sequence is CASSQAKGAGTSGFSRTDTQYF. The CDR3 DNA follows: TGTGCCAGCAGCCAAGCTAAAGGGGCCGGGACTAGCGGGTTTTCGCGCACAGATACGCAGTATTTT. The rearrangement uses TRBV4-2 and TRBJ2-3; 12 bases align to TRBD2. Germline V gene data show CDR1 as LGHNA and CDR2 as YNFKEQ. V gave up 1 base and J gave up 1 base; unmatched junction bases: 18. The CDR3 consists of 22 residues.

This sequence joins TRBV29-1 and TRBJ2-7; 8 bases fit TRBD1. The V and J ends lost 6 bases and 6 bases, in that order; junction bases with no gene match: 4. The CDR3 is 11 amino acids. Germline CDR1 is SQVTM and CDR2 is ANQGSEA. The CDR3 here is CSVDTGGEQYF. Here the CDR3 DNA reads TGCAGCGTCGATACAGGGGGCGAGCAGTACTTC.

V is TRBV2 and J is TRBJ2-5, with 10 bases matching TRBD1. After removal of 8 bases from V and 3 bases from J, the junction contained 3 bases not matched to a gene. The CDR3 is 13 residues long. Germline loops: CDR1 SNHLY, CDR2 FYNNEI. The CDR3 nucleotides read TGTGCCAGCCGACAGGGGGCTAAAGAGACCCAGTACTTC. Translation: CASRQGAKETQYF.

The count of this clone is one. The gene calls are TRBV30 and TRBJ1-1; no reliable D call. The CDR3 contains 14 residues. CDR1 GTSNPN and CDR2 SVGIG come from the germline V gene (reference sequence). Trimming pared 1 base from V and 0 bases from J, leaving 9 bases between. CDR3 sequence (DNA): TGTGCCTGGAGTGGCGGCTTATTGAACACTGAAGCTTTCTTT. Translating gives CAWSGGLLNTEAFF.

The CDR3 is CASGSGTGATGELFF. CDR3 nucleotide sequence: TGTGCCAGCGGGTCCGGGACAGGGGCCACCGGGGAGCTGTTTTTT. The chain recombines TRBV27 with TRBJ2-2, with 10 bases lining up with TRBD1. The germline gives CDR1 MNHEY, CDR2 SMNVEV (reference sequence). V lost 8 bases, J lost 4 bases, and 7 bases stayed unmatched. CDR3 length: 15 residues.

This sequence joins TRBV7-2 and TRBJ1-3, with D possibly being TRBD1 (6 bases). This CDR3 comprises 17 residues. V lost 1 base and J lost 0, with 13 bases in between. Germline V gives CDR1 SGHTA, CDR2 FQGNSA. CDR3 region: CASSLVWQGSSGNTIYF. CDR3 coding DNA: TGTGCCAGCAGCTTAGTTTGGCAGGGGAGCTCTGGAAACACCATATATTTT.